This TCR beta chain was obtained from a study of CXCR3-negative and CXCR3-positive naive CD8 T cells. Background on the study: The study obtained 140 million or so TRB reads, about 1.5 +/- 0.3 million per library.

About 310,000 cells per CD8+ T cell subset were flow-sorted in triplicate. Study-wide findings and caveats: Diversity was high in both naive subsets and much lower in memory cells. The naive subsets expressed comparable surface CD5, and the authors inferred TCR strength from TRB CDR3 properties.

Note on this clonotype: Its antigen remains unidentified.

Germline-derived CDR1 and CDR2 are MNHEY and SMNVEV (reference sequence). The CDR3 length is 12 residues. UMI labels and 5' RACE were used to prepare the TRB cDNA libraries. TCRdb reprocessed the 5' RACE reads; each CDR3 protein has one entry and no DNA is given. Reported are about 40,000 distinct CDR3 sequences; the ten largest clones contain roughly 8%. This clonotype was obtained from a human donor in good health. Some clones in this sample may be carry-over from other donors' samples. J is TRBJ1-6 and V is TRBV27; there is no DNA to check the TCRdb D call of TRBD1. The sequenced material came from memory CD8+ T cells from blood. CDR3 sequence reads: CASSLEGFRLHF.